Each of the 17 T cell receptor beta chains below was sequenced from the same sample in a study of vaccination and CD4 T cells after COVID-19. Treatment defined: approximately 9-day PBMC culture with coronavirus spike peptide pools or control peptides (ViraFEST assay). These receptors' targets are unknown. Cultured CD4+ T-cell DNA underwent Oncomine TCR Beta short-read sequencing. TCRdb re-analysed the PCR reads in MiXCR, keeping a single row per CDR3 protein. The sample carries approximately 20,000 distinct CDR3 sequences, approximately 40% recorded once. The specimen was CD4+ T cells from blood, cultured in vitro, collected after SARS-CoV-2 vaccination. Every receptor here comes from a human donor who had recovered from COVID-19.

Remarks on this clonotype: The junction shows a germline mismatch at one end, possibly a read error. V and J are TRBV6-2 or TRBV6-3 and TRBJ2-3; D is ambiguous. The germline V gene has CDR1 MNHEY and CDR2 SVGEGT. The CDR3 has 13 residues. The CDR3 loop reads CASSLAGTDTRYF. The CDR3, as DNA: TGTGCCAGCAGTTTGGCAGGCACAGATACGCGGTATTTT.

The table lists this clonotype with a few counts. J is TRBJ2-3 and V is TRBV27, with TRBD1 matching over 8 bases. Germline V gene lookup returns CDR1 MNHEY and CDR2 SMNVEV (reference sequence). J was trimmed by 4 bases and V by 6 bases; bases with no gene match: 3. The CDR3 covers 13 residues. The CDR3, as DNA: TGTGCCAGCAGGACAGGGGTGGCAGATACGCAGTATTTT. Its protein product is CASRTGVADTQYF.

The rearrangement joins TRBV7-9 to TRBJ2-5; no firm D call. Per the germline V gene, CDR1 is SEHNR and CDR2 is FQNEAQ (reference sequence). The CDR3 runs 14 residues. V lost 0 bases and J 5 bases, leaving 10 bases between the germline ends. CDR3 loop: CASSLAMGSETQYF. The CDR3 DNA follows: TGTGCCAGCAGCTTAGCTATGGGGTCGGAGACCCAGTACTTC.

This clonotype came up a few times. The rearrangement uses TRBV19 and TRBJ1-2; a possible D gene is TRBD1 (5 bases). Germline V lookup: CDR1 LNHDA, CDR2 SQIVND (reference sequence). The CDR3 is made up of 13 amino acids. V gave up 5 bases and J gave up 4 bases, with 11 bases separating them. The CDR3 is CASSEGRAYGYTF. The CDR3 bases are TGTGCCAGTAGTGAGGGCAGGGCCTATGGCTACACCTTC.

This clonotype came up a few times. The rearrangement links TRBV7-2 to TRBJ2-3; D is ambiguous. CDR3 length equals 15 residues. Trimming stripped 1 base from V and 4 bases from J, with 12 bases between. Germline V gene data show CDR1 as SGHTA and CDR2 as FQGNSA. The CDR3 reads CASSLGGNNADTQYF. CDR3 DNA sequence: TGTGCCAGCAGCTTAGGGGGAAATAATGCAGATACGCAGTATTTT.

This clonotype was seen a handful of times. The rearrangement joins TRBV5-6 to TRBJ1-5; a possible D gene is TRBD1 (5 bases). V was trimmed by 0 bases and J by 3 bases, leaving 7 bases between them. Germline CDR1 SGHDT, CDR2 YYEEEE. The CDR3 is 14 amino acids. CDR3 nucleotides: TGTGCCAGCAGCTTGGGACAGAACAATCAGCCCCAGCATTTT. Amino acid sequence: CASSLGQNNQPQHF.

The J gene is TRBJ2-2, the V gene TRBV20-1; the match to TRBD2 covers 7 bases. The CDR3 runs 14 residues. Germline values: CDR1 DFQATT, CDR2 SNEGSKA (reference sequence). With 3 bases clipped from V and 4 bases from J, the junction kept 5 bases outside the gene matches. Here the CDR3 DNA reads TGCAGTGCTAGGCCTAGCGGCCCCACCGGGGAGCTGTTTTTT. Protein sequence: CSARPSGPTGELFF.

In this sample, this clonotype turned up a few times. V usage is TRBV6-1 and J usage is TRBJ1-2; 7 positions match TRBD1. The CDR3 is 13 amino acids. The V and J ends lost 2 bases and 8 bases, in that order; junction bases with no gene match: 5. Germline V gene data show CDR1 as MNHNS and CDR2 as SASEGT. The CDR3 sequence: CASSELRDRGYTF. The CDR3, as DNA: TGTGCCAGCAGTGAATTAAGGGACAGAGGCTACACCTTC.

The V call is TRBV10-2, the J call TRBJ2-7, with a tentative D call TRBD1 (6 bases). V shed 6 bases and J shed 3 bases, with 15 bases lying between them. CDR1 WSHSY and CDR2 SAAADI come from the germline V gene. The CDR3 loop spans 14 amino acids. The CDR3 nucleotides read TGCGCCAGCAGAGAAGCAGGGGACCTCTACGAGCAGTACTTC. It encodes CASREAGDLYEQYF.

This clonotype has a handful of counts. The V and J genes are TRBV7-9 and TRBJ2-5; TRBD1 might be the D (6 bases). Germline assignment: CDR1 SEHNR and CDR2 FQNEAQ (reference sequence). V lost 9 bases and J 5 bases, leaving 13 bases between the germline ends. The CDR3 is made up of 12 amino acids. CDR3 sequence (DNA): TGTGCCAGTACAGGGTTGGGCGAGACCCAGTACTTC. Translating gives CASTGLGETQYF.

This clonotype appeared a few times. This chain's CDR3 is CASSFGPQRIDRSSYNSPLHF. Here the CDR3 DNA reads TGTGCCAGCAGCTTTGGCCCTCAACGAATAGACCGAAGCTCCTATAATTCACCCCTCCACTTT. The V gene is TRBV7-2, the J gene TRBJ1-6; no clear D. Trimming took 3 bases from V and 0 from J, leaving 24 bases between them. CDR1 is SGHTA and CDR2 is FQGNSA in the germline V gene. The CDR3 is made up of 21 amino acids.

This clonotype turned up a few times. J is TRBJ2-7 and V is TRBV19, with D perhaps TRBD2 (6 bases). Trimming removed 3 bases at V and 2 bases at J, with 8 bases between. The CDR3 spans 13 residues. CDR1 is LNHDA and CDR2 is SQIVND in the germline V gene (reference sequence). The CDR3 coding sequence is TGTGCCAGTAGTATGGGACTGGCCTACGAGCAGTACTTC. Protein: CASSMGLAYEQYF.

The rearrangement joins TRBV7-2 to TRBJ2-3; possible D gene TRBD2, 5 bases. Between the trimmed V and J ends, which lost 1 base and 1 base, there was a span of 15 bases. The CDR3 is 17 amino acids. CDR1 is SGHTA and CDR2 is FQGNSA in the germline V gene. CDR3 DNA sequence: TGTGCCAGCAGCTTAGACGAGGCGGGTAGGGGCACAGATACGCAGTATTTT. Encoded protein: CASSLDEAGRGTDTQYF.

The chain has TRBV12-3 or TRBV12-4 and TRBJ1-6, with D maybe TRBD1 (5 bases). The CDR3 covers 16 residues. V was trimmed by 3 bases and J by 0 bases, leaving 9 bases between them. The CDR3, as DNA: TGTGCCAGCAGTTTTCGGGGGAGCTCCTATAATTCACCCCTCCACTTT. Translation gives CASSFRGSSYNSPLHF.

The chain uses TRBV5-1 and TRBJ2-5, with TRBD2 matching 11 bases. This CDR3 region has 20 residues. V lost 3 bases and J lost 5; bases outside the gene matches: 21. Germline loops: CDR1 SGHRS, CDR2 YFSETQ. The CDR3 DNA is TGCGCCAGCAGCTCCCCCGGGGGGGCTAGCGGGAGGCGAGAGGGGGAGACCCAGTACTTC. Its protein product is CASSSPGGASGRREGETQYF.

The gene calls are TRBV7-8 and TRBJ2-1; D is tentatively TRBD1 or TRBD2 (5 bases each). This CDR3 comprises 16 residues. Germline assignment: CDR1 SGHVS and CDR2 FQNEAQ. Trimming left V 0 bases short and J 7 bases short, with 16 bases between. The CDR3 protein is CASSLARGPGMNEQFF. The CDR3 nucleotides read TGTGCCAGCAGCTTAGCGAGGGGACCAGGGATGAATGAGCAGTTCTTC.

V and J are TRBV29-1 and TRBJ2-5; a weak D match, TRBD2 (7 bases). CDR3 length: 13 residues. Germline-derived CDR1 and CDR2 are SQVTM and ANQGSEA. Trimming pared 4 bases from V and 2 bases from J, leaving 11 bases between. In nucleotides, the CDR3 is TGCAGCGTTGTACGGGGGGCTCAAGAGACCCAGTACTTC. Translating it yields CSVVRGAQETQYF. The full variable domain, with the rest looked up from reference TRBV29-1 and TRBJ2-5, is SAVISQKPSRDICQRGTSLTIQCQVDSQVTMMFWYRQQPGQSLTLIATANQGSEATYESGFVIDKFPISRPNLTFSTLTVSNMSPEDSSIYLCSVVRGAQETQYFGPGTRLLVL.